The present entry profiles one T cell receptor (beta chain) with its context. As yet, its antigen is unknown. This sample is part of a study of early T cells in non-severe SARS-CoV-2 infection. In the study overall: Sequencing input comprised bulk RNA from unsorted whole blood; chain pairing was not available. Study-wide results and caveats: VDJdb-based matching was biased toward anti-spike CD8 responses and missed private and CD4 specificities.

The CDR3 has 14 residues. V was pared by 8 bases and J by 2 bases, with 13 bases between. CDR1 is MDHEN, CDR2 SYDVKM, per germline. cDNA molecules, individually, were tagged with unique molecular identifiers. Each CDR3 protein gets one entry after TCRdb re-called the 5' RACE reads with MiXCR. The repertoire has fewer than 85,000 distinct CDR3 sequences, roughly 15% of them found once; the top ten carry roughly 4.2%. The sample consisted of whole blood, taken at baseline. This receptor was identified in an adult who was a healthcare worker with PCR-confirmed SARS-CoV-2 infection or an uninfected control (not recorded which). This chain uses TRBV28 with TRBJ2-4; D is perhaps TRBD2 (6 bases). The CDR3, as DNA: TGTGCCAGCTTGGCTCTAGCGCCCAAAAACATTCAGTACTTC. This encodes CASLALAPKNIQYF.